This TCR beta chain emerged from a study of response to subunit inactivated influenza vaccine. Study outcomes and limitations: It was the authors' suggestion that each seasonal influenza vaccination recruits few new T cells.

TCRdb ran MiXCR on the RT-PCR reads and lists one entry per CDR3 protein. The table lists about 610,000 distinct CDR3 sequences, 14% of them singletons. V was clipped by 1 base and J by 5 bases; unmatched bases: 2. The CDR3 length is 15 residues. Germline-derived CDR1 and CDR2 are SEHNR and FQNEAQ (reference sequence). Comment on this clonotype: Its cognate antigen is unknown.

The clonotype originates from a man between 50 and 59 years old who received an inactivated influenza vaccine. Sequenced here: PBMCs from blood, sampled about 11 days after vaccination. This sequence joins TRBV7-9 and TRBJ2-3; 11 positions agree with TRBD2. DNA for the CDR3: TGTGCCAGCAGCTTAGGGCTAGCGGGAGGAGATACGCAGTATTTT. Amino acid sequence: CASSLGLAGGDTQYF.